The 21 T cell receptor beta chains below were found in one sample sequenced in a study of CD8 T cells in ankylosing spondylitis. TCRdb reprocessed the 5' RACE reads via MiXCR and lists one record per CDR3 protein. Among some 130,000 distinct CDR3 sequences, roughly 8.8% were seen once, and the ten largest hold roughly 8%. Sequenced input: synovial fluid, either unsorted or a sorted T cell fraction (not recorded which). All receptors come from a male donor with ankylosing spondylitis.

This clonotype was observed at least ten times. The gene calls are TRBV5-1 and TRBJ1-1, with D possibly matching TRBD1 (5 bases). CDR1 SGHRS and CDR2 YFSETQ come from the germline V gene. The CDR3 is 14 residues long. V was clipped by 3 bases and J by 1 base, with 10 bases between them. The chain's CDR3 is CASSYDGGNTEAFF. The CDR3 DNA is TGCGCCAGCAGCTACGACGGGGGGAACACTGAAGCTTTCTTT.

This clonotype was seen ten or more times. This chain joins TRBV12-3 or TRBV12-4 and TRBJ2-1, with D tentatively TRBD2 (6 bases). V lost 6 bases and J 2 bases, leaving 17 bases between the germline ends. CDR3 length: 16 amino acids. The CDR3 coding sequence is TGTGCCAGCAGCCGTCACAGCGGGCCTCCCTACAATGAGCAGTTCTTC. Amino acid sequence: CASSRHSGPPYNEQFF.

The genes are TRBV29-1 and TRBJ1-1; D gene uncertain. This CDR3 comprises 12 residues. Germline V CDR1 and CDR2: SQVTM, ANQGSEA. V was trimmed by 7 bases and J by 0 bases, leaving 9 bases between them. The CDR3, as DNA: TGCAGCGGGGATCACATGAACACTGAAGCTTTCTTT. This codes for CSGDHMNTEAFF.

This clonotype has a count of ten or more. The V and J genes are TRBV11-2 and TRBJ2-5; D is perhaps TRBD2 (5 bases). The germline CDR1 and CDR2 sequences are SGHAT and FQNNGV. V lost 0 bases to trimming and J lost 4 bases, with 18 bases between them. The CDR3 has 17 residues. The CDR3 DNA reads TGTGCCAGCAGCTTAGATCCCCCTCTAGCCTTCCGAGAGACCCAGTACTTC. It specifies CASSLDPPLAFRETQYF.

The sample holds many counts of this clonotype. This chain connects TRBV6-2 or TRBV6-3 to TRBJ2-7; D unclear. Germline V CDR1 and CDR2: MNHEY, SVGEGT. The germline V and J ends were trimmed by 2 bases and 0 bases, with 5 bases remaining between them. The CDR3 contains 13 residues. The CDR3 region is CASSYPSSYEQYF. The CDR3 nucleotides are TGTGCCAGCAGTTACCCCAGCTCCTACGAGCAGTACTTC.

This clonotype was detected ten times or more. The CDR3 sequence: CSVLLPGRDTQYF. The CDR3 nucleotides read TGCAGCGTTCTCCTCCCTGGTAGGGATACGCAGTATTTT. The rearrangement uses TRBV29-1 and TRBJ2-3, with D unresolved. Germline CDR1 reads SQVTM; CDR2 reads ANQGSEA. Trimming cost V 5 bases and J 6 bases, with 15 bases left between them. The CDR3 is 13 residues long.

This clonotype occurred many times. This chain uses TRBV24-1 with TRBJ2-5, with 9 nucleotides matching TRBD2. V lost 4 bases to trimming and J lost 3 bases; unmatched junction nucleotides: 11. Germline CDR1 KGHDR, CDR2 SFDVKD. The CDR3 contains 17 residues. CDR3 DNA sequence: TGTGCCACCAGTGAGCGGGGGGGAGCCCGACCTAAAGAGACCCAGTACTTC. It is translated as CATSERGGARPKETQYF.

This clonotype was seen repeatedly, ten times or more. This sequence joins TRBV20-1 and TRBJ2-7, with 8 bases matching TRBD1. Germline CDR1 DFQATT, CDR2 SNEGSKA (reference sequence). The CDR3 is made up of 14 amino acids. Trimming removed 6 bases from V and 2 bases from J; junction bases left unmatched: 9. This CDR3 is CSAARDRGTYEQYF. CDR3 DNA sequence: TGCAGTGCAGCCCGAGACAGGGGAACCTACGAGCAGTACTTC.

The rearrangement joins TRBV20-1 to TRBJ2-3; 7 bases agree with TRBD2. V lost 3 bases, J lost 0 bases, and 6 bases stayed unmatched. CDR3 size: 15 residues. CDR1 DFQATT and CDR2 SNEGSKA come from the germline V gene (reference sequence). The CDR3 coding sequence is TGCAGTGCTAGCTCTAGCGGCCTTAGCACAGATACGCAGTATTTT. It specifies CSASSSGLSTDTQYF.

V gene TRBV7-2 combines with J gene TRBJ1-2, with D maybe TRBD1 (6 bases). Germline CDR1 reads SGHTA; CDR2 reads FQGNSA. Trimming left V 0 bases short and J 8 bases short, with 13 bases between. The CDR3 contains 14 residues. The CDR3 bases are TGTGCCAGCAGCTTAGCCCTAGGGGGAGGAGGCTACACCTTC. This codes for CASSLALGGGGYTF.

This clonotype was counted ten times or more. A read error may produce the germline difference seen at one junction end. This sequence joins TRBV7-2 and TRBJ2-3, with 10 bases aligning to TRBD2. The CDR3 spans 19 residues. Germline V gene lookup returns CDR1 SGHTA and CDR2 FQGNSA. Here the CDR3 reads CASTLAGGLIGGSTDTQYF. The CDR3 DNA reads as TGTGCCAGCACCTTAGCGGGAGGTTTGATCGGGGGGAGCACAGATACGCAGTATTTT.

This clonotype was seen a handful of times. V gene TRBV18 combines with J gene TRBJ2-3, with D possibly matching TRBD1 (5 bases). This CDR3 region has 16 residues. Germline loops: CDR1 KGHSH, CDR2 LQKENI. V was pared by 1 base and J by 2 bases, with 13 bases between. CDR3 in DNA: TGTGCCAGCTCACCACGACTTCAGGGATACACAGATACGCAGTATTTT. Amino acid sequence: CASSPRLQGYTDTQYF.

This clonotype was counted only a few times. CDR3 region: CASSMGAGSYEQYF. Here the CDR3 DNA reads TGTGCCAGCAGCATGGGGGCAGGTTCCTACGAGCAGTACTTC. The chain employs TRBV5-5 and TRBJ2-7; D perhaps matches TRBD1 (6 bases). CDR1 SGHKS and CDR2 YYEKEE come from the germline V gene (reference sequence). The CDR3 contains 14 residues. Trimming cost V 4 bases and J 1 base, with 12 bases left between them.

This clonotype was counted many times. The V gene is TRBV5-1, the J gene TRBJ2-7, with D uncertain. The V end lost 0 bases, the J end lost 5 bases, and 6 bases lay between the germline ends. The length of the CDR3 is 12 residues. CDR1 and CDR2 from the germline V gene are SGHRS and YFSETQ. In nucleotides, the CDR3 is TGCGCCAGCAGCTTGGACGCCAACGAGCAGTACTTC. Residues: CASSLDANEQYF.

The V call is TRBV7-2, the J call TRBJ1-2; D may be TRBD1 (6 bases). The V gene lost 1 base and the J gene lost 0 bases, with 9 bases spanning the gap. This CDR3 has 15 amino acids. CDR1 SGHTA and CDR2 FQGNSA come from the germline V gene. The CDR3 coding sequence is TGTGCCAGCAGCTTAGGGGGGGCCGCTAACTATGGCTACACCTTC. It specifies CASSLGGAANYGYTF.

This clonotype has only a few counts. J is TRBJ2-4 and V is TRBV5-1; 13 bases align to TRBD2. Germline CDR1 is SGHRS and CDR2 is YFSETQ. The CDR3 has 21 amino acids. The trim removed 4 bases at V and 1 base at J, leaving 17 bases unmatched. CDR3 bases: TGCGCCAGCAGCCCCTACCGGACTAGCGGGAGTTCGACGACGGCCAAAAACATTCAGTACTTC. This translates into CASSPYRTSGSSTTAKNIQYF.

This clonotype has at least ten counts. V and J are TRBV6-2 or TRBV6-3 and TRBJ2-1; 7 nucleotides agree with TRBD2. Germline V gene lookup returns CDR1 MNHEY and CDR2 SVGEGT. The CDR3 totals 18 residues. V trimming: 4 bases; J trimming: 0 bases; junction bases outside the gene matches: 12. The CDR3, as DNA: TGTGCCAGCAGTTGGAGACTAGCCTCCTTGAGCTCCTACAATGAGCAGTTCTTC. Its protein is CASSWRLASLSSYNEQFF.

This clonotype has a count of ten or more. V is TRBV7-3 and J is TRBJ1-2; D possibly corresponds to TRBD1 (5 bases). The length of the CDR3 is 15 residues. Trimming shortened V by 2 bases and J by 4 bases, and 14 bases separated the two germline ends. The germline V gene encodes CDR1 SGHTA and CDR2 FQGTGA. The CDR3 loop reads CASSLSRDGLYGYTF. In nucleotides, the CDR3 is TGTGCCAGCAGCTTATCGCGGGACGGGCTCTATGGCTACACCTTC.

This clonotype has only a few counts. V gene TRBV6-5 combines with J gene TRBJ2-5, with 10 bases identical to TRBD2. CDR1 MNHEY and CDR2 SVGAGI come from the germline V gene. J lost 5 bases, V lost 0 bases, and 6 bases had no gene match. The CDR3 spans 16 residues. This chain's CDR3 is CASSYSKGTSDETQYF. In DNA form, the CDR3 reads TGTGCCAGCAGTTACTCGAAAGGGACTAGCGACGAGACCCAGTACTTC.

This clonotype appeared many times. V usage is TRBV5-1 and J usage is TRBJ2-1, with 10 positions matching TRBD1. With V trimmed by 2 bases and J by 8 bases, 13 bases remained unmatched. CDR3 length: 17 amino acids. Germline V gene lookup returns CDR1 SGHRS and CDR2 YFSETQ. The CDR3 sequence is CASSLFVGGQGYDEQFF. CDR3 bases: TGCGCCAGCAGCTTATTTGTGGGGGGACAGGGGTACGATGAGCAGTTCTTC.

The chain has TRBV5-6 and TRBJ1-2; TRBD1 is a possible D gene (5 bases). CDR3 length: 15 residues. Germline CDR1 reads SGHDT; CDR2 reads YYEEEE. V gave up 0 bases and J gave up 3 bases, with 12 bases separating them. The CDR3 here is CASSLVPGTDYGYTF. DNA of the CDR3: TGTGCCAGCAGCTTGGTTCCGGGGACGGACTATGGCTACACCTTC.